A selection of T cell receptor beta chains follows, all from one sample in a study of blood T cells in healthy people across ages. A single record per CDR3 protein comes from TCRdb applying MiXCR to the 5' RACE reads. The data contain around 1,600,000 distinct CDR3 sequences, 42% of them seen just once; the ten biggest clones take up approximately 4.1%. Sample: blood. These receptors were collected from a woman between 18 and 29 years old in good health. CDR3s include the opening cysteine and the closing phenylalanine or tryptophan. Fields, in order: J gene, clone size, D gene, V gene, CDR3 DNA, CDR3 protein. The D gene is left open where the match is weak. The size of a clone is reported for some rows only, either as once, few or many, or as a class for expanded clones.

J gene: TRBJ2-1
clone size: -
D gene: -
V gene: TRBV21-1
CDR3 DNA: TGTGCCAGCAGTAGGGGGGACCAGCCTTACAATGAGCAGTTCTTC
CDR3 protein: CASSRGDQPYNEQFF

J gene: TRBJ2-5
clone size: -
D gene: TRBD2
V gene: TRBV6-2/TRBV6-3
CDR3 DNA: TGTGCCAGCAGTCGTCGGGGGGGCCTGGAGACCCAGTACTTC
CDR3 protein: CASSRRGGLETQYF

J gene: TRBJ2-5
clone size: -
D gene: -
V gene: TRBV5-1
CDR3 DNA: TGCGCCAGCAGCTTGCAGGTAGTACAAGAGACCCAGTACTTC
CDR3 protein: CASSLQVVQETQYF

J gene: TRBJ1-5
clone size: few
D gene: -
V gene: TRBV10-3
CDR3 DNA: TGTGCCATCACAGGCGCGAGCAATCAGCCCCAGCATTTT
CDR3 protein: CAITGASNQPQHF

J gene: TRBJ1-2
clone size: -
D gene: -
V gene: TRBV2
CDR3 DNA: TGTGCCAGCAGTGAGCTCCGGACAGTCAACTATGGCTACACCTTC
CDR3 protein: CASSELRTVNYGYTF

J gene: TRBJ1-2
clone size: -
D gene: -
V gene: TRBV29-1
CDR3 DNA: TGCAGCGCGCCTGGCATAAAGGGAAAGGGTTATTATGGCTACACCTTC
CDR3 protein: CSAPGIKGKGYYGYTF

J gene: TRBJ2-3
clone size: few
D gene: -
V gene: TRBV25-1
CDR3 DNA: TGTGCCAGCAGTGGGTTAGGGGCACATACGCAGTATTTT
CDR3 protein: CASSGLGAHTQYF

J gene: TRBJ1-1
clone size: -
D gene: -
V gene: TRBV7-2
CDR3 DNA: TGTGTCAGCAGCTTAGTCTTCAGTGGGACTGAAGCTTTCTTT
CDR3 protein: CVSSLVFSGTEAFF

J gene: TRBJ2-7
clone size: many
D gene: -
V gene: TRBV6-5
CDR3 DNA: TGTGCCAGCAGTGACTCCGCAGGGTGGAGCTCCTACAATGAGCAGTACTTC
CDR3 protein: CASSDSAGWSSYNEQYF

J gene: TRBJ2-1
clone size: -
D gene: -
V gene: TRBV6-5
CDR3 DNA: TGTGCCAGCAGTACAATGGGTCTCTCCTACAATGAGCAGTTCTTC
CDR3 protein: CASSTMGLSYNEQFF

J gene: TRBJ2-1
clone size: -
D gene: TRBD2
V gene: TRBV29-1
CDR3 DNA: TGCAGCGTGCCCGGGACTAGCGGGAGGATCCAAGAGACCCAGTTCTTC
CDR3 protein: CSVPGTSGRIQETQFF

J gene: TRBJ1-3
clone size: -
D gene: -
V gene: TRBV20-1
CDR3 DNA: TGCAGTGGACGCCCTCCAGGGGGAAACACCATATATTTT
CDR3 protein: CSGRPPGGNTIYF

J gene: TRBJ1-1
clone size: -
D gene: -
V gene: TRBV2
CDR3 DNA: TGTGCCAGCAGTGAGCGGGGGCCCGCGAACACTGAAGCTTTCTTT
CDR3 protein: CASSERGPANTEAFF

J gene: TRBJ2-7
clone size: -
D gene: TRBD2
V gene: TRBV7-2
CDR3 DNA: TGTGCCAGCAGCTTAGGTTCAGCGGGGGCTTCCTACGAGCAGTACTTC
CDR3 protein: CASSLGSAGASYEQYF

J gene: TRBJ2-7
clone size: few
D gene: -
V gene: TRBV27
CDR3 DNA: TGTGCCAGCAGTTCCACAGGGTTCACCTACGAGCAGTACTTC
CDR3 protein: CASSSTGFTYEQYF

J gene: TRBJ2-1
clone size: -
D gene: -
V gene: TRBV2
CDR3 DNA: TGTGCCAGCAGTAACCGGGACCCCTCCTACAATGAGCAGTTCTTC
CDR3 protein: CASSNRDPSYNEQFF

J gene: TRBJ1-4
clone size: -
D gene: -
V gene: TRBV30
CDR3 DNA: TGTGCGTGGAGTGCAACTAATGAAAAACTGTGTTTT
CDR3 protein: CAWSATNEKLCF

J gene: TRBJ1-2
clone size: -
D gene: -
V gene: TRBV20-1
CDR3 DNA: TGCAGTGCTAGAGCTCCGGGACCGATTGATGGCTACACCTTC
CDR3 protein: CSARAPGPIDGYTF